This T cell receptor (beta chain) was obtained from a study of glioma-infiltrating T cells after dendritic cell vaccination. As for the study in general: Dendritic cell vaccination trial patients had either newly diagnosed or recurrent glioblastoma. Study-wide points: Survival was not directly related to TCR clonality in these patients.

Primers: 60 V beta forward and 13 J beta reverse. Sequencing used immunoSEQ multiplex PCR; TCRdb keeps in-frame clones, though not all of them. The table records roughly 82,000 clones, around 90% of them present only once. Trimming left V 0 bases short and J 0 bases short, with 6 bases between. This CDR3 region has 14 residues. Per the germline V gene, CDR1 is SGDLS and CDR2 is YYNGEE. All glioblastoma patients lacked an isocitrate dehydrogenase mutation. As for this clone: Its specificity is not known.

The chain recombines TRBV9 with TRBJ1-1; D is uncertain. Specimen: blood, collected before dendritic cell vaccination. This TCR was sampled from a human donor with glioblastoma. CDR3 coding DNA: TGTGCCAGCAGCGTAGACCCTATGAACACTGAAGCTTTCTTT. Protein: CASSVDPMNTEAFF.